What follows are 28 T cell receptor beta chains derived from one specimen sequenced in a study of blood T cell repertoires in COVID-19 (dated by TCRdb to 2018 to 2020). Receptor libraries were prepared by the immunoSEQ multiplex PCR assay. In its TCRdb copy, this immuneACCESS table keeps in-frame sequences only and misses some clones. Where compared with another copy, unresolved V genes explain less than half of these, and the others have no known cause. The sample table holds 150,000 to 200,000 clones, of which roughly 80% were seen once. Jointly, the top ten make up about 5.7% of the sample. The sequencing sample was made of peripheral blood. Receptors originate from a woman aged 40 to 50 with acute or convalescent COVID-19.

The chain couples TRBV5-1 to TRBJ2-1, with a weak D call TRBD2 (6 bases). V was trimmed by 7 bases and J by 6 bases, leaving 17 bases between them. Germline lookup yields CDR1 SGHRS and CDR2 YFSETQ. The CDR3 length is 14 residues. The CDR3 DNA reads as TGCGCCAGCGGACCGGGACTTTCTTCCAATGAGCAGTTCTTC. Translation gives CASGPGLSSNEQFF.

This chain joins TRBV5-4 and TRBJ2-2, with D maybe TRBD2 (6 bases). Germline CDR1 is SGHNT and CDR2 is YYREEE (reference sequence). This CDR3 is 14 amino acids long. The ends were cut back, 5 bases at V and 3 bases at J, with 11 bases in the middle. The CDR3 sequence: CASRSGTYTGELFF. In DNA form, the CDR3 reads TGTGCCAGCAGATCCGGGACTTACACCGGGGAGCTGTTTTTT.

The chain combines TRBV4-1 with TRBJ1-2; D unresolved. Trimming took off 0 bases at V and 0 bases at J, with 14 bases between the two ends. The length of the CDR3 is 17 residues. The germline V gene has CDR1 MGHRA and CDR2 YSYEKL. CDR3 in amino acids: CASSQEQFRESNYGYTF. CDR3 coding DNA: TGCGCCAGCAGCCAAGAACAATTTCGGGAGTCTAACTATGGCTACACCTTC.

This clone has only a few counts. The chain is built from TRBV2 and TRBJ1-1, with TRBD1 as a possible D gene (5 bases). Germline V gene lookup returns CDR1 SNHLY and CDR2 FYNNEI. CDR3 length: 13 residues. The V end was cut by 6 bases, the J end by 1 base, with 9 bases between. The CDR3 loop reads CASRGEWNTEAFF. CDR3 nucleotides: TGTGCCAGCAGAGGGGAATGGAACACTGAAGCTTTCTTT.

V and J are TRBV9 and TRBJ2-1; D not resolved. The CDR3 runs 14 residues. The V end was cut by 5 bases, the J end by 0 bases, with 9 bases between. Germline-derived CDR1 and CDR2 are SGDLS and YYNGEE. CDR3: CASRQTSSYNEQFF. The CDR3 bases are TGTGCCAGCAGACAGACCAGCTCCTACAATGAGCAGTTCTTC.

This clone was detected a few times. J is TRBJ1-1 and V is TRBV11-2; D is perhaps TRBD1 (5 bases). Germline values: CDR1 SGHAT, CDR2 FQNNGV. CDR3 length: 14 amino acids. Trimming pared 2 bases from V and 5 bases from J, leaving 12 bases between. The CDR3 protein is CASSLIGGGTEAFF. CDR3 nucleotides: TGTGCCAGCAGCTTAATCGGGGGGGGGACTGAAGCTTTCTTT.

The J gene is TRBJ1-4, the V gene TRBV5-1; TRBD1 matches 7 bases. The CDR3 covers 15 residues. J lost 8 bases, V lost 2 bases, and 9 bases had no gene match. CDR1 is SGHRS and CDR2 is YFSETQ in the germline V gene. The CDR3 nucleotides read TGCGCCAGCAGCTTTTGGGGGCAGGGACAGGAAAAACTGTTTTTT. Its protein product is CASSFWGQGQEKLFF.

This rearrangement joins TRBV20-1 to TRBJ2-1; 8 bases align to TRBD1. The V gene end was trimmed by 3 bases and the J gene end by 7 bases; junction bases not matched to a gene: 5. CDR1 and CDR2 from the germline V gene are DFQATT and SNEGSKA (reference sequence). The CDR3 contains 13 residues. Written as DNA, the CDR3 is TGCAGTGCTAGTAGGGACAGGTATAATGAGCAGTTCTTC. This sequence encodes CSASRDRYNEQFF.

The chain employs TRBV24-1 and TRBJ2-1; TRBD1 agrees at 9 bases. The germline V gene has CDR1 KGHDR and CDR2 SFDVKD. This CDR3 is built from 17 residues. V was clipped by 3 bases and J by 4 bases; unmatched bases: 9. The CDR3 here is CATSDRGQGHRYNEQFF. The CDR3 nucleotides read TGTGCCACCAGTGATCGGGGACAGGGTCATAGGTACAATGAGCAGTTCTTC.

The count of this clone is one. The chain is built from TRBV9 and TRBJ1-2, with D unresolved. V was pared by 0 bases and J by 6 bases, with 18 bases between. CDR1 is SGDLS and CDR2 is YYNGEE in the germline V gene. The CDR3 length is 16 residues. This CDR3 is CASSVGPVGSWNGYTF. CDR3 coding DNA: TGTGCCAGCAGCGTAGGGCCGGTCGGGTCGTGGAATGGCTACACCTTC.

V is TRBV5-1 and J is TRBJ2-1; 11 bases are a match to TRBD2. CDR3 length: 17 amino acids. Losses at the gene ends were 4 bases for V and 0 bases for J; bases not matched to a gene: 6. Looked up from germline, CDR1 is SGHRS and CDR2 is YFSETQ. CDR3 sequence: CASSGRLAGSSYNEQFF. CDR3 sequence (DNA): TGCGCCAGCAGCGGAAGACTAGCGGGGAGCTCCTACAATGAGCAGTTCTTC. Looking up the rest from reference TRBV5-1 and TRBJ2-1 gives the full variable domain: KAGVTQTPRYLIKTRGQQVTLSCSPISGHRSVSWYQQTPGQGLQFLFEYFSETQRNKGNFPGRFSGRQFSNSRSEMNVSTLELGDSALYLCASSGRLAGSSYNEQFFGPGTRLTVL.

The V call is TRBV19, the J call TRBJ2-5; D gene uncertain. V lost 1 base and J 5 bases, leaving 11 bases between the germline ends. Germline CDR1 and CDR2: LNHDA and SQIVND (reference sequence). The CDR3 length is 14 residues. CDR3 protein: CASSIGVARETQYF. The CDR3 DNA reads TGTGCCAGTAGTATAGGGGTGGCGCGGGAGACCCAGTACTTC. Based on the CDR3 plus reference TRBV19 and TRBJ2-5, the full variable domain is DGGITQSPKYLFRKEGQNVTLSCEQNLNHDAMYWYRQDPGQGLRLIYYSQIVNDFQKGDIAEGYSVSREKKESFPLTVTSAQKNPTAFYLCASSIGVARETQYFGPGTRLLVL.

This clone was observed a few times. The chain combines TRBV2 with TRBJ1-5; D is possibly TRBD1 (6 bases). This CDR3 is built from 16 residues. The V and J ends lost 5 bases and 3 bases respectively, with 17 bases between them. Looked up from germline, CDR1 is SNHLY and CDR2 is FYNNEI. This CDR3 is CASSSEQTGYNQPQHF. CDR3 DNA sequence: TGTGCCAGCAGTTCCGAACAGACAGGATACAATCAGCCCCAGCATTTT.

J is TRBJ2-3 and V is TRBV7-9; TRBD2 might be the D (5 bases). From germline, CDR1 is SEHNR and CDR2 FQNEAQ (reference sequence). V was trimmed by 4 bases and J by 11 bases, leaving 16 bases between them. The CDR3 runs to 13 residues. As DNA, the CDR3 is TGTGCCAGCAGCTCAAGCGGTGGCTTGGGGCAGTATTTT. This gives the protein CASSSSGGLGQYF.

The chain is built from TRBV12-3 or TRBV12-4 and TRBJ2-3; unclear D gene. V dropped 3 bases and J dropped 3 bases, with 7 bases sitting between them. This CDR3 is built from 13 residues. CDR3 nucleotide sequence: TGTGCCAGCAGTTTTAGCCTTACAGATACGCAGTATTTT. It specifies CASSFSLTDTQYF.

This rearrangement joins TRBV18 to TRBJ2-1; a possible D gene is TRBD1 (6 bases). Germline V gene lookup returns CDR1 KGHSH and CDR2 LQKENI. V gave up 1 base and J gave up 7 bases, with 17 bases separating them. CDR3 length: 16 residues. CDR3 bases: TGTGCCAGCTCACCACGGACAGCCGATTCTACTAATGAGCAGTTCTTC. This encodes CASSPRTADSTNEQFF. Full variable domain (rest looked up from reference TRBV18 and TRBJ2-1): NAGVMQNPRHLVRRRGQEARLRCSPMKGHSHVYWYRQLPEEGLKFMVYLQKENIIDESGMPKERFSAEFPKEGPSILRIQQVVRGDSAAYFCASSPRTADSTNEQFFGPGTRLTVL.

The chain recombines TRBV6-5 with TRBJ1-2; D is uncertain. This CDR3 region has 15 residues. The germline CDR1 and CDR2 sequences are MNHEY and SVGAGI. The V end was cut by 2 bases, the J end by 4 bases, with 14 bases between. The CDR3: CASSYTVGGLYGYTF. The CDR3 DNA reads TGTGCCAGCAGTTACACCGTGGGAGGACTCTATGGCTACACCTTC.

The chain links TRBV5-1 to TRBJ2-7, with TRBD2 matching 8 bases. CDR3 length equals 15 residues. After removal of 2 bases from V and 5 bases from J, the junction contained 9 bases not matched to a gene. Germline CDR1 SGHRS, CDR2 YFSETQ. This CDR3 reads CASSFRGGLPDEQYF. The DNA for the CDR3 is TGCGCCAGCAGCTTTCGGGGGGGCCTCCCCGACGAGCAGTACTTC.

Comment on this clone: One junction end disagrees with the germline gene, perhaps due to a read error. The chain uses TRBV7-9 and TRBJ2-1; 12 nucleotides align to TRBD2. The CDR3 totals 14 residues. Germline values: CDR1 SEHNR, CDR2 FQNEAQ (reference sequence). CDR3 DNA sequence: TGTGCCAGCAGCCTAGCGGGAGGGGCGGATGAGCAGTTCTTC. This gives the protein CASSLAGGADEQFF. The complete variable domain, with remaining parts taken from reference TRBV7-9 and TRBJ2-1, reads DTGVSQNPRHKITKRGQNVTFRCDPISEHNRLYWYRQTLGQGPEFLTYFQNEAQLEKSRLLSDRFSAERPKGSFSTLEIQRTEQGDSAMYLCASSLAGGADEQFFGPGTRLTVL.

The CDR3 loop is CASSLPLSTGIRYEQYF. CDR3 DNA sequence: TGTGCCAGCAGCTTGCCCCTATCTACAGGGATAAGATACGAGCAGTACTTC. The chain is built from TRBV11-2 and TRBJ2-7, with D possibly being TRBD1 (6 bases). From germline, CDR1 is SGHAT and CDR2 FQNNGV. The CDR3 totals 17 residues. With 3 bases removed from V and 4 bases from J, the gap between germline ends came to 22 bases.

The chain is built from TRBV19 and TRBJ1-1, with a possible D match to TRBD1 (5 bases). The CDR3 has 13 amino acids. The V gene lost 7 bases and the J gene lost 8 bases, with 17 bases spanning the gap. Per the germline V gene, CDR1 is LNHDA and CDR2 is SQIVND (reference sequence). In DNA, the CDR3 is TGTGCCAGTAAAGACAGACAAGATCGGGAAGCTTTCTTT. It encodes CASKDRQDREAFF.

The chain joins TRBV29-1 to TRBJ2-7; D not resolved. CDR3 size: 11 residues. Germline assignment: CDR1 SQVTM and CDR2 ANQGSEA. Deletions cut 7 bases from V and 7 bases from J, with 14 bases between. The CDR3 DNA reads TGCAGCGCCCAAACCCCGAGGGAGCAGTACTTC. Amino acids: CSAQTPREQYF.

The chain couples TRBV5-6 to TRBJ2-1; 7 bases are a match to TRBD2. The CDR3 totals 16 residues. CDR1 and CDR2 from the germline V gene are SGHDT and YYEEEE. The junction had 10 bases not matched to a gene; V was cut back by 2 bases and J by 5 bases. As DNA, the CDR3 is TGTGCCAGCAGCTTAAATTGGGGGAGGGCCCACAATGAGCAGTTCTTC. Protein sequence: CASSLNWGRAHNEQFF.

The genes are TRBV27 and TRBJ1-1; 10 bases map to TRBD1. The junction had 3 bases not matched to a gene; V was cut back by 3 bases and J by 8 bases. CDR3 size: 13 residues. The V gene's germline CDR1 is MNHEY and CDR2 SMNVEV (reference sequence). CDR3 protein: CASSFDRGLEAFF. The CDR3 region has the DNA TGTGCCAGCAGTTTCGACAGGGGGCTAGAAGCTTTCTTT.

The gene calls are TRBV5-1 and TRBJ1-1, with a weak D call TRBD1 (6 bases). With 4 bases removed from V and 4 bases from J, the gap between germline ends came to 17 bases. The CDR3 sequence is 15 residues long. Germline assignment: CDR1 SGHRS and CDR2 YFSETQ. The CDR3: CASSDEFRGSTEAFF. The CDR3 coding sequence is TGCGCCAGCAGCGATGAATTCAGGGGCAGCACTGAAGCTTTCTTT.

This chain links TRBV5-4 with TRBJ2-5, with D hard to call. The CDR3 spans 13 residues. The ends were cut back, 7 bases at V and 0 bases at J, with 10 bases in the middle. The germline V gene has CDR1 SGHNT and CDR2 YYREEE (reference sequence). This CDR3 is CASGGANQETQYF. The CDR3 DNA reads TGTGCCAGCGGCGGTGCGAACCAAGAGACCCAGTACTTC.

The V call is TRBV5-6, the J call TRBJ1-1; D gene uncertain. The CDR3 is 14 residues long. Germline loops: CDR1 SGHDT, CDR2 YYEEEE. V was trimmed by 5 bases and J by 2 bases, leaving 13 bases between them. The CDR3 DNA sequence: TGTGCCAGCAGACTCGATCCAACTAACACTGAAGCTTTCTTT. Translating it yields CASRLDPTNTEAFF. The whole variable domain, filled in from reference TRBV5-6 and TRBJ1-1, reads DAGVTQSPTHLIKTRGQQVTLRCSPKSGHDTVSWYQQALGQGPQFIFQYYEEEERQRGNFPDRFSGHQFPNYSSELNVNALLLGDSALYLCASRLDPTNTEAFFGQGTRLTVV.

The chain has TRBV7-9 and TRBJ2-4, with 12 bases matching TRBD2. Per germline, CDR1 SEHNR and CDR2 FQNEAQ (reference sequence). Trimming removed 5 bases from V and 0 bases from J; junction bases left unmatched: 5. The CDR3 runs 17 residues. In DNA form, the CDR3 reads TGTGCCAGCAGCCCAGGACTAGCGGGACTAGCCAAAAACATTCAGTACTTC. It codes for CASSPGLAGLAKNIQYF.